This T cell receptor (beta chain) was recovered during a study of tumor-infiltrating lymphocytes in primary liver carcinoma. Study results and limitations: Blood fell significantly below tumors in its top-250-clone fraction (p = 0.039).

Total RNA amounting to about 520 ng was the source from which TCR beta cDNA was made with a constant-region primer. Libraries for TCR beta were built through three nested multiplex PCR rounds, which together made up a slightly modified ARM-PCR procedure. For approximately 11 cycles apiece, the opening two PCR rounds ran with TRBV1-TRBV30 forward primers and a C-beta reverse primer. TCRdb redid the calling of the multiplex PCR reads with MiXCR, one entry per CDR3 protein. The sample has 35,000 to 50,000 distinct CDR3 sequences; roughly 74% are singletons. Termini included, the CDR3 measures 18 amino acids. Germline CDR1 and CDR2: SQVTM and ANQGSEA. The source material, roughly 18-30 mg of unsorted bulk tissue, was used to co-extract RNA and DNA. Every patient had chronic HBV infection and was treatment-naive. On this clonotype: The antigen is unknown. No DNA is shown, since the ends of the CDR3 on it are uncertain; the CDR3 is the one TCRdb lists.

The receptor comes from a woman aged 25 to 39 with primary liver carcinoma and hepatitis B virus infection. V usage is TRBV29-1 and J usage is TRBJ2-6; TRBD2, the table's D call, lacks a check against the DNA. The sample consisted of tumor-adjacent normal liver tissue. This CDR3 reads CSVQMRPSGTFGANILTF.